The 15 T cell receptor beta chains below come from one sample, sequenced in a study of Ad26.COV2.S vaccination and SARS-CoV-2 variants. The sample's treatment: some 20 received Ad26.COV2.S at low or high dose, single or two shots; 5 received placebo; per-sample allocation not given. Samples came from day 63 after the first vaccine or placebo injection. This table comes from immunoSEQ multiplex PCR, and its TCRdb copy is limited to in-frame clones, with some not included. The data hold around 250,000 clones, with around 87% observed a single time. Here the sequenced sample was peripheral blood, taken in a trial of Ad26.COV2.S vaccine versus placebo. These receptors originate from a person aged 18-60 years who received the Ad26.COV2.S COVID-19 vaccine or a placebo.

The genes are TRBV18 and TRBJ2-7; the match to TRBD2 covers 10 bases. The CDR3 runs to 15 residues. Germline CDR1 is KGHSH and CDR2 is LQKENI. After removal of 3 bases from V and 4 bases from J, the junction contained 6 bases not matched to a gene. The CDR3 protein is CASSPQASGSYEQYF. CDR3 coding DNA: TGTGCCAGCTCACCTCAGGCTAGCGGGAGTTACGAGCAGTACTTC.

The rearrangement joins TRBV4-3 to TRBJ2-2; D not certain. Germline values: CDR1 LGHNA, CDR2 YSLEER. The CDR3 totals 12 residues. V lost 2 bases to trimming and J lost 7 bases, with 5 bases between them. Here the CDR3 DNA reads TGCGCCAGCAGCCAATTACACGGGGAGCTGTTTTTT. Its translation: CASSQLHGELFF.

J is TRBJ2-1 and V is TRBV7-3; perhaps D is TRBD1 or TRBD2 (6 bases each). The CDR3 covers 18 residues. The germline V and J ends were trimmed by 6 bases and 2 bases, with 23 bases remaining between them. Germline assignment: CDR1 SGHTA and CDR2 FQGTGA. CDR3 coding DNA: TGTGCCAGCAGTCCAGGTGTGACTAGGGGGGCCACCTACAATGAGCAGTTCTTC. It yields the protein CASSPGVTRGATYNEQFF.

This chain's CDR3 is CAISEYRLGEQFF. CDR3 nucleotides: TGTGCCATCAGTGAATATAGGCTTGGTGAGCAGTTCTTC. V gene TRBV10-3 combines with J gene TRBJ2-1; unclear D gene. The CDR3 spans 13 residues. In germline, CDR1 is ENHRY, CDR2 SYGVKD. With 3 bases removed from V and 9 bases from J, the gap between germline ends came to 12 bases.

The chain links TRBV4-1 to TRBJ1-2, with a weak D call TRBD1 (6 bases). Germline CDR1 MGHRA, CDR2 YSYEKL. Trimming removed 0 bases from V and 5 bases from J, with 16 bases in between. This CDR3 has 16 residues. CDR3 residues: CASSQDRGRGGYGYTF. Here the CDR3 DNA reads TGCGCCAGCAGCCAAGATAGGGGCAGGGGAGGATATGGCTACACCTTC.

The chain has TRBV7-9 and TRBJ1-5; 8 bases line up with TRBD1. Trimming took 5 bases from V and 0 from J; bases not matched to a gene: 9. Germline loops: CDR1 SEHNR, CDR2 FQNEAQ (reference sequence). The CDR3 runs 17 residues. CDR3 loop: CASSGQGASHSNQPQHF. The CDR3 nucleotides are TGTGCCAGCAGCGGGCAGGGGGCCTCTCATAGCAATCAGCCCCAGCATTTT.

The CDR3 region has the DNA TGTGCCAGCAGCCGCTTAGGGCAGGGGCAGGGGGAGACCCAGTACTTC. Translating it yields CASSRLGQGQGETQYF. The chain couples TRBV3-1 (or the pseudogene TRBV3-2) to TRBJ2-5; tentative D call: TRBD1 (6 bases). Germline V gene data show CDR1 as LGHDT and CDR2 as YNNKEL (reference sequence). The V end was cut by 4 bases, the J end by 5 bases, with 20 bases between. The CDR3 sequence is 16 residues long.

This chain joins TRBV6-6 and TRBJ2-7; D possibly corresponds to TRBD1 (5 bases). This CDR3 has 14 residues. Germline CDR1 is MNHNY and CDR2 is SVGAGI (reference sequence). Trimming cost V 7 bases and J 2 bases, with 15 bases left between them. The CDR3 coding sequence is TGTGCCAGCAATTGGGGCAGCGATGCCTACGAGCAGTACTTC. Translated: CASNWGSDAYEQYF.

The chain combines TRBV2 with TRBJ1-4; tentatively, D is TRBD1 (5 bases). V was shortened by 6 bases and J by 0 bases, with 11 bases between the two germline ends. The V gene's germline CDR1 is SNHLY and CDR2 FYNNEI. The CDR3 consists of 15 residues. For the CDR3, the DNA is TGTGCCAGCAGACAGGCGACCACAACTAATGAAAAACTGTTTTTT. Protein product: CASRQATTTNEKLFF. Drawing the rest from reference TRBV2 and TRBJ1-4, the complete variable domain is EPEVTQTPSHQVTQMGQEVILRCVPISNHLYFYWYRQILGQKVEFLVSFYNNEISEKSEIFDDQFSVERPDGSNFTLKIRSTKLEDSAMYFCASRQATTTNEKLFFGSGTQLSVL.

This chain's CDR3 is CASSPTASSYEQYF. The CDR3 DNA reads TGTGCCAGCAGCCCGACGGCGAGCTCCTACGAGCAGTACTTC. This chain uses TRBV4-2 with TRBJ2-7, with D unresolved. V was cut by 4 bases and J by 0 bases, with 10 bases left in between. CDR1 and CDR2 from the germline V gene are LGHNA and YNFKEQ. The CDR3 has 14 residues.

The chain couples TRBV6-5 to TRBJ2-2, with D unresolved. The V and J ends lost 6 bases and 6 bases respectively, with 11 bases between them. Per germline, CDR1 MNHEY and CDR2 SVGAGI. The CDR3 runs 13 residues. This chain's CDR3 is CASSSPRPGELFF. The CDR3 region has the DNA TGTGCCAGCAGCTCGCCGCGGCCCGGGGAGCTGTTTTTT.

The rearrangement joins TRBV7-9 to TRBJ1-4; possibly TRBD1 for D (6 bases). Germline values: CDR1 SEHNR, CDR2 FQNEAQ (reference sequence). The V end lost 3 bases, the J end lost 7 bases, and 18 bases lay between the germline ends. This CDR3 is 16 amino acids long. The CDR3 loop is CASSLRQAFFGEKLFF. The CDR3 region has the DNA TGTGCCAGCAGCTTGAGACAGGCGTTTTTTGGTGAAAAACTGTTTTTT.

This clone was seen just once. The chain uses TRBV5-1 and TRBJ1-5, with D tentatively TRBD1 (6 bases). The CDR3 is 14 residues long. Germline V gene lookup returns CDR1 SGHRS and CDR2 YFSETQ. Between the trimmed V and J ends, which lost 2 bases and 5 bases, there was a span of 11 bases. Here the CDR3 DNA reads TGCGCCAGCAGCTTCGGGGGGCGGGATCAGCCCCAGCATTTT. This gives the protein CASSFGGRDQPQHF.

The rearrangement links TRBV29-1 to TRBJ1-2, with D perhaps matching TRBD1 (5 bases). The germline gives CDR1 SQVTM, CDR2 ANQGSEA. V was trimmed by 7 bases and J by 2 bases, leaving 11 bases between them. This CDR3 region has 12 residues. In nucleotides, the CDR3 is TGCAGCGCTCTGACAGTCAACTATGGCTACACCTTC. As protein: CSALTVNYGYTF.

This chain links TRBV5-1 with TRBJ1-4; 7 positions agree with TRBD1. V shed 4 bases, J shed 3 bases, and the junction held 9 bases outside the gene matches. The CDR3 is made up of 16 amino acids. Germline CDR1 and CDR2: SGHRS and YFSETQ. The CDR3 sequence: CASSQKEQGSNEKLFF. The CDR3 bases are TGCGCCAGCAGCCAGAAAGAACAGGGGTCTAATGAAAAACTGTTTTTT.